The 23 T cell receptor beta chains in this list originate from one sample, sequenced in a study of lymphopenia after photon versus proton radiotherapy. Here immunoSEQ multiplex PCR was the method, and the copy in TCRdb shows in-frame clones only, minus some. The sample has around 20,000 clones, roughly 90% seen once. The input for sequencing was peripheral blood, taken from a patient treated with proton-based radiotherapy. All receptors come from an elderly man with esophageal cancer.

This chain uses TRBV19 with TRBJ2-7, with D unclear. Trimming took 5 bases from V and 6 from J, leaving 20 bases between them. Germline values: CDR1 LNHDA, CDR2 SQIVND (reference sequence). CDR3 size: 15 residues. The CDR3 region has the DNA TGTGCCAGTAGTTCTTCTCTGGGGTTCTCTGCCGAGCAGTACTTC. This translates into CASSSSLGFSAEQYF.

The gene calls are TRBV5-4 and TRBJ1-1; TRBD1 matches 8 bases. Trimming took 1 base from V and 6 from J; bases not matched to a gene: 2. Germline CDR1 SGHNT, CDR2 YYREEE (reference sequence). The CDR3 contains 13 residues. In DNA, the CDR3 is TGTGCCAGCAGCTTGCAGGGGGCTCCTGAAGCTTTCTTT. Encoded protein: CASSLQGAPEAFF.

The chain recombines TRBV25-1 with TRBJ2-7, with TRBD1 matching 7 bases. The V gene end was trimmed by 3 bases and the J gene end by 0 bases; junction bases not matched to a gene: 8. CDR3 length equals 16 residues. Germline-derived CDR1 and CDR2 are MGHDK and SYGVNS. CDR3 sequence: CASSDPRQGGSYEQYF. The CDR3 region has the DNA TGTGCCAGCAGTGACCCGCGACAGGGTGGCTCCTACGAGCAGTACTTC.

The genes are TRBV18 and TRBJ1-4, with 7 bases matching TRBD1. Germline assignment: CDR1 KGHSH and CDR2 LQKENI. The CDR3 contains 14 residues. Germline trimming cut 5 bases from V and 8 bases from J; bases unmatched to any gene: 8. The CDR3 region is CASSKGQDSEKLFF. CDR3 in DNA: TGTGCCAGCTCAAAAGGACAGGATTCCGAAAAACTGTTTTTT.

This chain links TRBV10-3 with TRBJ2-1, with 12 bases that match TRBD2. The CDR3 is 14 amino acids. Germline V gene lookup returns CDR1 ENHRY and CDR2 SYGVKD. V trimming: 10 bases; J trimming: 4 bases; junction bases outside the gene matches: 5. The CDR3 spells CASTGTSGYNEQFF. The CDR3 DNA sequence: TGTGCCAGCACCGGGACTAGCGGGTACAATGAGCAGTTCTTC.

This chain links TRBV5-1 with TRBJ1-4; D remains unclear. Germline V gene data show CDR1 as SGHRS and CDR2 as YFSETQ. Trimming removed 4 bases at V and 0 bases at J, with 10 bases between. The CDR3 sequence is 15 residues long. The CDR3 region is CASSPTPTTNEKLFF. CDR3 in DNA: TGCGCCAGCAGCCCTACTCCGACAACTAATGAAAAACTGTTTTTT.

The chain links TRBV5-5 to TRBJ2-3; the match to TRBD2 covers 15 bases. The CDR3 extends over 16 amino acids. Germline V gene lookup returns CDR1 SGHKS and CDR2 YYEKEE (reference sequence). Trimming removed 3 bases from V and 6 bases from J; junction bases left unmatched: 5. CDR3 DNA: TGTGCCAGCAGCTCCGGCGGACTAGCGGGAGGGGATACGCAGTATTTT. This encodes CASSSGGLAGGDTQYF.

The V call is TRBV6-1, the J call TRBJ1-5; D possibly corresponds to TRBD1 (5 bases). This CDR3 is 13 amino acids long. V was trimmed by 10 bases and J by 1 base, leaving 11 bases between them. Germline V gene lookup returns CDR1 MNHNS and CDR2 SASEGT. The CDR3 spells CATAQGSNQPQHF. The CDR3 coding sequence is TGTGCCACCGCTCAGGGAAGCAATCAGCCCCAGCATTTT.

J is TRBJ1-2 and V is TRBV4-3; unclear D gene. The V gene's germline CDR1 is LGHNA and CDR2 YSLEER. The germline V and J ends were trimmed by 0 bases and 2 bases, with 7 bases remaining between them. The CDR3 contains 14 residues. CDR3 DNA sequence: TGCGCCAGCAGCCAAGATGGGATCAACTATGGCTACACCTTC. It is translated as CASSQDGINYGYTF.

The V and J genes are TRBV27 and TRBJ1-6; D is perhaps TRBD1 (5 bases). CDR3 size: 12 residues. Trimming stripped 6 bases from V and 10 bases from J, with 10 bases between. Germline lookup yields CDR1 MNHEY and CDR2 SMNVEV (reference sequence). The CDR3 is CASRTGESPLHF. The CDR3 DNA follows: TGTGCCAGCAGAACGGGGGAGTCACCCCTCCACTTT.

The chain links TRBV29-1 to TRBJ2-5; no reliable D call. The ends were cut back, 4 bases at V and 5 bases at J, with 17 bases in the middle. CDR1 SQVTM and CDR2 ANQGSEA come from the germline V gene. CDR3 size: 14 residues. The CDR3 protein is CSVALESSAETQYF. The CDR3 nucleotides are TGCAGCGTTGCCCTGGAGTCTTCGGCGGAGACCCAGTACTTC.

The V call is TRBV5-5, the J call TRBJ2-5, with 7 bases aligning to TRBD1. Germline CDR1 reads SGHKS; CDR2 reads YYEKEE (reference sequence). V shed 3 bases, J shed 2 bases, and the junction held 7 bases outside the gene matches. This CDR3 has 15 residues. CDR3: CASSWQPGQQETQYF. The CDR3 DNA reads TGTGCCAGCAGCTGGCAGCCGGGACAGCAAGAGACCCAGTACTTC.

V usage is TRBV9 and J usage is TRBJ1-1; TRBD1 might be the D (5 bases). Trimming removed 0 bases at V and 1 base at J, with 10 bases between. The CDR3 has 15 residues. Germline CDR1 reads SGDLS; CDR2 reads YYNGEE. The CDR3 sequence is CASSVGSGPNTEAFF. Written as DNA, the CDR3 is TGTGCCAGCAGCGTAGGATCGGGGCCGAACACTGAAGCTTTCTTT.

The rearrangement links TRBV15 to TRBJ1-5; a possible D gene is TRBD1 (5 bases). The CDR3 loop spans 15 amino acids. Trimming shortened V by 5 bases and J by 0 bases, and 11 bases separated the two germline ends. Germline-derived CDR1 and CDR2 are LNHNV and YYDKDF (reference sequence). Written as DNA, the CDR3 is TGTGCCACCAGCGTGGGAGGGGATAGCAATCAGCCCCAGCATTTT. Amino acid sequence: CATSVGGDSNQPQHF.

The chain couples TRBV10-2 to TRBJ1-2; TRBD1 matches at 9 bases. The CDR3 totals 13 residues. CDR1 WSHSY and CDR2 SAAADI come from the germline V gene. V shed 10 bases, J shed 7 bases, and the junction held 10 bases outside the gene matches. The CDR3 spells CATRDREYSGYTF. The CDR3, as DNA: TGCGCCACTCGGGACAGGGAATATTCTGGCTACACCTTC.

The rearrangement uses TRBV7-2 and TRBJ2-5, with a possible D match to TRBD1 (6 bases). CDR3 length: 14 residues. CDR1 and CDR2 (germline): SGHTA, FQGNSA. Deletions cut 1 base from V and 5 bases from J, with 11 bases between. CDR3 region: CASSLVHRVETQYF. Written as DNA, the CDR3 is TGTGCCAGCAGCTTAGTGCACAGGGTGGAGACCCAGTACTTC.

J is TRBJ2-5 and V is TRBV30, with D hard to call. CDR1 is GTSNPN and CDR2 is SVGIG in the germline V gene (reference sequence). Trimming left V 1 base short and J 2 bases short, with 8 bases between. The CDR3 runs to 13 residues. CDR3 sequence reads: CAWSDGIQETQYF. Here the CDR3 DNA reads TGTGCCTGGAGTGACGGCATTCAAGAGACCCAGTACTTC.

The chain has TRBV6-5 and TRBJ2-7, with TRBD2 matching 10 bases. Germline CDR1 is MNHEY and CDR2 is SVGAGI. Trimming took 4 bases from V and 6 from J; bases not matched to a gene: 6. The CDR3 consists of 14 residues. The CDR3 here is CASSSPGLATEQYF. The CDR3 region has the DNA TGTGCCAGCAGTTCACCGGGACTAGCGACCGAGCAGTACTTC.

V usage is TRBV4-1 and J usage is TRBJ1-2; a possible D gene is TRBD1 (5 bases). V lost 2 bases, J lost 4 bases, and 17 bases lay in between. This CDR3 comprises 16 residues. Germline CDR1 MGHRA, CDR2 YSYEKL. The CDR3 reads CASSQSAQGYLYGYTF. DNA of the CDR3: TGCGCCAGCAGCCAATCCGCCCAGGGCTATCTCTATGGCTACACCTTC.

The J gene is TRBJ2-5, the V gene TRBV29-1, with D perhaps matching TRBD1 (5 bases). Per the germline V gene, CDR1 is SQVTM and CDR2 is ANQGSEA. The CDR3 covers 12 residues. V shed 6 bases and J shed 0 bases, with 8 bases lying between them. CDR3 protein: CSVDTYQETQYF. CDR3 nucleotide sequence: TGCAGCGTGGACACGTACCAAGAGACCCAGTACTTC.

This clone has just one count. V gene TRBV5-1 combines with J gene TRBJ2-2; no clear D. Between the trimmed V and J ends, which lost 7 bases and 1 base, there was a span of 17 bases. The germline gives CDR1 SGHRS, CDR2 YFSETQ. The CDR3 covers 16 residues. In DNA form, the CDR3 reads TGCGCCAGCGCTGATCCGAACCTCGGGAACACCGGGGAGCTGTTTTTT. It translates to CASADPNLGNTGELFF.

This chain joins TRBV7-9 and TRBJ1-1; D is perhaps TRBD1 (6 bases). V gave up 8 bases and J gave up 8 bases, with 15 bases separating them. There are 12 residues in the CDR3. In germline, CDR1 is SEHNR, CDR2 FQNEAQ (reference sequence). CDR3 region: CASSRGRPEAFF. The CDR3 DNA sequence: TGTGCCAGCTCCAGGGGTCGACCCGAAGCTTTCTTT.

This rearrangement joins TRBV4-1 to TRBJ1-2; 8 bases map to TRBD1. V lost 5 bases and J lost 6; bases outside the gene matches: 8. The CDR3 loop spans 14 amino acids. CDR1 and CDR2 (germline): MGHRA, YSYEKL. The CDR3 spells CASSSRLQGDGYTF. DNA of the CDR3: TGCGCCAGCAGCTCCCGTTTACAGGGGGATGGCTACACCTTC.